The T cell receptor (beta chain) under discussion was sequenced for a study of cytomegalovirus exposure and HLA in healthy donors. Comments on this clone: Its antigen is still unknown.

The CDR3 has 11 amino acids. Germline CDR1 reads MNHEY; CDR2 reads SMNVEV (reference sequence). The ends were cut back, 4 bases at V and 5 bases at J, with 6 bases in the middle. A multiplex PCR was run with 60 Vbeta primers and 13 Jbeta primers. Measured with immunoSEQ multiplex PCR; TCRdb has only the in-frame clones, and not every one. Of about 120,000 clones in the sample, less than 85% were seen once. Study-level findings and limits: An apparent linkage of common viral pathogens to several of the most significant clusters emerged in a later analysis. In an earlier analysis, productive rearrangement rates for most beta V segments clustered near 87% or 30%. A missense variant in DCLRE1C was later tied to TCR beta V- and J-gene trimming.

The specimen sequenced was PBMCs. This chain joins TRBV27 and TRBJ2-7; D call uncertain. The TCR sequence derives from a man between 25 and 39 years old in good health and CMV-seronegative. CDR3 bases: TGTGCCAGCAGTTCGGTTGACGAGCAGTACTTC. Translating gives CASSSVDEQYF.